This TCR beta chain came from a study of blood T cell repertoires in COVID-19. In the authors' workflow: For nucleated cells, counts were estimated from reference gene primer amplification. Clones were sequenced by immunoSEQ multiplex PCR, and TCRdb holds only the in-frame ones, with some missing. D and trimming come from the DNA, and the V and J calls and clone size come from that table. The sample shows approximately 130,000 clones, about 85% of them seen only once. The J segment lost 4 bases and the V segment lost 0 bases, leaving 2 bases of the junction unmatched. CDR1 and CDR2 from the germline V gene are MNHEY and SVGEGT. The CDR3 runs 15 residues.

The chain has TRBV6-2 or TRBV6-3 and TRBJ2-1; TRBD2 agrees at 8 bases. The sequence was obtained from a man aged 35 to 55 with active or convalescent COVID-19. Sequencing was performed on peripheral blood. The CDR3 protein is CASSYSSSGYNEQFF. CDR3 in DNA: TGTGCCAGCAGTTACTCGTCTAGCGGGTACAATGAGCAGTTCTTC.